This TCR beta chain appears in the sequencing data of a study of shared clonotypes between healthy human individuals. The study's findings and limits: Large depth notwithstanding, sorted-subset sequencing proved incomplete by rarefaction.

Details on this clone: Antigen: not known. Different DNA sequences within this sample yield the same CDR3.

Germline V gene sequence: CDR1 KGHSH, CDR2 LQKENI. This CDR3 has 15 amino acids. The trim removed 3 bases at V and 4 bases at J, leaving 7 bases unmatched. TCRdb's copy holds only in-frame clones and misses some; the assay was immunoSEQ multiplex PCR. The data show roughly 2.2 million clones, 80% to 95% seen once. This receptor was obtained from a young man in good health. Some clones in this sample may be carry-over from other donors' samples. The material sequenced was naive CD4+ T cells from PBMCs. Subset reported: CD45RA+ positively selected. This sequence joins TRBV18 and TRBJ2-5, with 8 bases lining up with TRBD1. This CDR3 reads CASSPPGQVGETQYF. In nucleotides, the CDR3 is TGTGCCAGCTCACCTCCGGGACAGGTGGGAGAGACCCAGTACTTC.